The following is a T cell receptor beta chain sequence with its context. Its antigen remains unidentified. Execution of the assay was at deep level. Sequencing was performed with immunoSEQ multiplex PCR; in TCRdb, only in-frame clones are kept and a portion is missing. The sample contains roughly 640,000 clones, roughly 97% of which appear only once. This specimen belongs to a study of shared clonotypes between healthy human individuals. About the research overall: Donors were a couple of women and a few men aged 18 to 49. Three plates were used per donor for CD4 naive, three for CD4 memory, two for CD8 naive and one for CD8 memory. Notes on the study in general: Of the naive CD4 clonotypes, roughly 5% were shared across four donors.

The germline CDR1 and CDR2 sequences are SGHDT and YYEEEE. There are 17 residues in the CDR3. The source material was naive CD4+ T cells sorted from blood. Subset defined: CD45RA+ positively selected. The chain uses TRBV5-6 and TRBJ2-5; 8 bases agree with TRBD2. Matching the DNA end better, TRBJ2-7 makes the J call doubtful. This sequence originates from a woman aged 25-40 years in good health. DNA of the CDR3: TGTGCCAGCAGCCGGGGCGCGGGAGCGGGAGTATCCTACGAGCAGTACTTC. Translating gives CASSRGAGAGVSYEQYF.